These 2 T cell receptor beta chains share one sample of origin, sequenced in a study of shared clonotypes between healthy human individuals. Using immunoSEQ multiplex PCR, the repertoire was profiled, and TCRdb retains in-frame clones only, with some absent. The profile shows 2 million to 2.5 million clones, 85% to 95% of them singletons. Sequencing input: naive CD4+ T cells sorted from blood. The subset: CD45RA+ positively selected. The receptors were sampled from a man aged 18-30 years in good health.

The rearrangement joins TRBV4-3 to TRBJ2-1, with 9 bases that match TRBD2. This CDR3 region has 18 residues. V shed 2 bases, J shed 0 bases, and the junction held 8 bases outside the gene matches. Germline CDR1 LGHNA, CDR2 YSLEER. Written as DNA, the CDR3 is TGCGCCAGCAGCCAAAGCTGGCTAGCGGGGAGCTCCTACAATGAGCAGTTCTTC. Protein: CASSQSWLAGSSYNEQFF.

CDR3 coding DNA: TGCGCCAGCAGCTTGGACCCTGCGGGCCCCTACAATGAGCAGTTCTTC. Protein product: CASSLDPAGPYNEQFF. The chain employs TRBV5-1 and TRBJ2-1, with D maybe TRBD2 (5 bases). This CDR3 is 16 amino acids long. V was pared by 0 bases and J by 2 bases, with 12 bases between. Per the germline V gene, CDR1 is SGHRS and CDR2 is YFSETQ. The full variable domain, with the rest looked up from reference TRBV5-1 and TRBJ2-1, is KAGVTQTPRYLIKTRGQQVTLSCSPISGHRSVSWYQQTPGQGLQFLFEYFSETQRNKGNFPGRFSGRQFSNSRSEMNVSTLELGDSALYLCASSLDPAGPYNEQFFGPGTRLTVL.